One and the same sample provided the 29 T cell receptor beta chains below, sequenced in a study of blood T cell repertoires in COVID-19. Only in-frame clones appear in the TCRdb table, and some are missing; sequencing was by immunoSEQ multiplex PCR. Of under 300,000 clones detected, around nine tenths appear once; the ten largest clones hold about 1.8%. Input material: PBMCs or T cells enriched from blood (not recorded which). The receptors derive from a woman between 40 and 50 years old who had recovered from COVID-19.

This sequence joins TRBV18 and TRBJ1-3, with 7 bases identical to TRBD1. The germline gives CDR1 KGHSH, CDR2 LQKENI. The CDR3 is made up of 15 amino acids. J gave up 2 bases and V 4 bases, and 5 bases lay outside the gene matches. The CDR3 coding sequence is TGTGCCAGCTCACTTCAAGGACAGGCTGGAAACACCATATATTTT. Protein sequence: CASSLQGQAGNTIYF.

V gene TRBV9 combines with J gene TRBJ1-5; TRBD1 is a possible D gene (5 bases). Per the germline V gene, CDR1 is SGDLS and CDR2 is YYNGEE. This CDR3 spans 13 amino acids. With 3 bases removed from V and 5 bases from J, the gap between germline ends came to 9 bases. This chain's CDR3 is CASSEAGHQPQHF. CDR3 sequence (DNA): TGTGCCAGCAGCGAGGCAGGGCATCAGCCCCAGCATTTT.

In DNA, the CDR3 is TGTGCCAGCAGCTTAGGAGGACAGGACTCGCATGGCTACACCTTC. Protein: CASSLGGQDSHGYTF. The rearrangement links TRBV7-8 to TRBJ1-2, with TRBD1 matching over 7 bases. J was trimmed by 6 bases and V by 1 base; bases with no gene match: 8. CDR1 SGHVS and CDR2 FQNEAQ come from the germline V gene. The CDR3 extends over 15 amino acids.

The CDR3 bases are TGTGCCAGCAGCGGGCCGCCGAAACCTGGAAACACCATATATTTT. Translating it yields CASSGPPKPGNTIYF. The chain has TRBV5-4 and TRBJ1-3; D uncertain. Germline V gene sequence: CDR1 SGHNT, CDR2 YYREEE (reference sequence). V shed 4 bases and J shed 2 bases, with 13 bases lying between them. This CDR3 is built from 15 residues.

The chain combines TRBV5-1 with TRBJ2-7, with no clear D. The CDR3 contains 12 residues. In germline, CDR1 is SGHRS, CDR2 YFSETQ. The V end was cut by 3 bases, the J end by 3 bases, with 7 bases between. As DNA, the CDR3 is TGCGCCAGCAGCTCTCGAGGCTACGAGCAGTACTTC. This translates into CASSSRGYEQYF.

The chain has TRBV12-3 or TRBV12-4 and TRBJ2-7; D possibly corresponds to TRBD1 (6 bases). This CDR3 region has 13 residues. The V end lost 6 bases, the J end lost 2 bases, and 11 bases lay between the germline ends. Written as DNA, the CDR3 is TGTGCCAGCAGATCCGGACAGACCTACGAGCAGTACTTC. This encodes CASRSGQTYEQYF.

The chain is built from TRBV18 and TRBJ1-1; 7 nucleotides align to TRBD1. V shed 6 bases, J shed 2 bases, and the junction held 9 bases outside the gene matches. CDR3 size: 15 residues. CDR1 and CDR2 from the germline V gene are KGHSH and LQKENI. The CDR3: CASSFTGDINTEAFF. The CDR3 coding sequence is TGTGCCAGCTCGTTTACAGGGGACATAAACACTGAAGCTTTCTTT.

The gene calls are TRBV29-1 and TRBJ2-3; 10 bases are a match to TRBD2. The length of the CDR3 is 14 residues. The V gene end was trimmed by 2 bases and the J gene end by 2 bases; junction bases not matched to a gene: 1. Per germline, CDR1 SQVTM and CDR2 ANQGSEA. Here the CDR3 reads CSVETSGITDTQYF. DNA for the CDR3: TGCAGCGTTGAAACTAGCGGGATCACAGATACGCAGTATTTT.

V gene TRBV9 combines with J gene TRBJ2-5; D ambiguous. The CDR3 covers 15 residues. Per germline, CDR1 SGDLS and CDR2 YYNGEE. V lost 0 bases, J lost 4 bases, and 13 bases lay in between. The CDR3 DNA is TGTGCCAGCAGCGTAGGGAGTAGTCCGGCAGAGACCCAGTACTTC. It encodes CASSVGSSPAETQYF.

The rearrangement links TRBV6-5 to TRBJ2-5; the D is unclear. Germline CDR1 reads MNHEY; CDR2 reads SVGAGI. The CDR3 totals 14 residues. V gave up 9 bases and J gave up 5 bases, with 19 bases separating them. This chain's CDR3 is CASLGSKVLETQYF. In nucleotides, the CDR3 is TGTGCCAGTCTAGGCAGTAAGGTGTTGGAGACCCAGTACTTC.

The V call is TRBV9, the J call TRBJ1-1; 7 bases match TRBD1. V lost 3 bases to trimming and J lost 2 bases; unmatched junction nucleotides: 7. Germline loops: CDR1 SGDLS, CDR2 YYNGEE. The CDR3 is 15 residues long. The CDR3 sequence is CASSATQGPNTEAFF. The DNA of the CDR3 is TGTGCCAGCAGCGCTACACAGGGGCCAAACACTGAAGCTTTCTTT.

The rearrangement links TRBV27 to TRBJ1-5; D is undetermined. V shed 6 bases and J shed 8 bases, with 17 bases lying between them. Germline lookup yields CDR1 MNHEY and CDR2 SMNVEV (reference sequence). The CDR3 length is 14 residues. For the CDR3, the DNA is TGTGCCAGCAGCCCCCAACTAAGAGGAGAGCCCCAGCATTTT. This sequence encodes CASSPQLRGEPQHF.

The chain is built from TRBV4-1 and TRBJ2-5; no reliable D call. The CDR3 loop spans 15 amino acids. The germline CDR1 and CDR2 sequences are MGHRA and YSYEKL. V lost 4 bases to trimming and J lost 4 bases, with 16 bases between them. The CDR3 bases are TGCGCCAGCAGCCTTACCTGGCAGATCGTAGAGACCCAGTACTTC. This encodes CASSLTWQIVETQYF.

The CDR3 sequence is CASSLQGNQPQHF. The CDR3 DNA reads as TGTGCCAGCAGTTTACAGGGCAATCAGCCCCAGCATTTT. The chain links TRBV12-3 or TRBV12-4 to TRBJ1-5; D gene uncertain. V lost 2 bases and J 2 bases, leaving 4 bases between the germline ends. The CDR3 is made up of 13 amino acids.

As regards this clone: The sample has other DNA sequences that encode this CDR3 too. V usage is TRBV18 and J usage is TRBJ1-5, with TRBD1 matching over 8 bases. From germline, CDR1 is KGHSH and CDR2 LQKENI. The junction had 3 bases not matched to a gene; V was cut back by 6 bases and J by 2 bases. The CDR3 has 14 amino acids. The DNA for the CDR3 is TGTGCCAGCTCCTTGGACAGGGGCAATCAGCCCCAGCATTTT. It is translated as CASSLDRGNQPQHF.

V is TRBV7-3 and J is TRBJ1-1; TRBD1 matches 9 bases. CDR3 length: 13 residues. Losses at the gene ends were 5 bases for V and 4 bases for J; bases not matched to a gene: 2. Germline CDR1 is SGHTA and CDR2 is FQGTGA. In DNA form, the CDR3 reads TGTGCCAGCAGCAAGGACAGGGGCACTGAAGCTTTCTTT. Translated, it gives CASSKDRGTEAFF.

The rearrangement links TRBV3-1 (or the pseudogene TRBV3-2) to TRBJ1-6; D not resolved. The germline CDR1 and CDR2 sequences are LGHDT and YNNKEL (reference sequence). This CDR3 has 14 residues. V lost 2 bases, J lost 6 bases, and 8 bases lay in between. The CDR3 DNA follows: TGTGCCAGCAGCCAATCCCAGGTTAATTCACCCCTCCACTTT. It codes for CASSQSQVNSPLHF.

CDR3 residues: CAWSMPGQGSETQYF. The DNA of the CDR3 is TGTGCCTGGAGCATGCCGGGACAGGGTTCGGAGACCCAGTACTTC. The V call is TRBV30, the J call TRBJ2-5, with TRBD1 identical over 9 bases. The CDR3 loop spans 15 amino acids. The V segment lost 3 bases and the J segment 5 bases; nucleotides outside the gene matches: 10. CDR1 and CDR2 (germline): GTSNPN, SVGIG (reference sequence).

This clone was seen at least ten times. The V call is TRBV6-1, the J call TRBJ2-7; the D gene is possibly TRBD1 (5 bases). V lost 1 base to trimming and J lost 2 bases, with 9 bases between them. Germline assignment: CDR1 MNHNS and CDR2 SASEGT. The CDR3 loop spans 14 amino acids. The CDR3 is CASSEGQNTYEQYF. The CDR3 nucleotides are TGTGCCAGCAGTGAAGGACAGAATACCTACGAGCAGTACTTC.

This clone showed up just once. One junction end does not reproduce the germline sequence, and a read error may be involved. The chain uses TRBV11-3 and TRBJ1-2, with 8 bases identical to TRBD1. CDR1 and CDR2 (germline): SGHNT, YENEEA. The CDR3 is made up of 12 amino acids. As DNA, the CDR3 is TGTGCCAGCAGCCCCGACAGGGGCACCATCTTCTTC. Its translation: CASSPDRGTIFF.

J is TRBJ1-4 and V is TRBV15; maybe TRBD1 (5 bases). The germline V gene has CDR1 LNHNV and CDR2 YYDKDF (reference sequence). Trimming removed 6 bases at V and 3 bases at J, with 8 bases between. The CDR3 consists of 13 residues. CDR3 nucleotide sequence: TGTGCCACCAGGGGGGGAGCTAATGAAAAACTGTTTTTT. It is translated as CATRGGANEKLFF.

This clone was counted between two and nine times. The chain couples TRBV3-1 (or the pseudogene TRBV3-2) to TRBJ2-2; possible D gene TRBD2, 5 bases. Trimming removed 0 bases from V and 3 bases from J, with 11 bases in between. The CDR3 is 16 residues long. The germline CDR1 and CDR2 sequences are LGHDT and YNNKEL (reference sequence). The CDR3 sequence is CASSQDFLAYTGELFF. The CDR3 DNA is TGTGCCAGCAGCCAAGATTTCCTAGCTTACACCGGGGAGCTGTTTTTT.

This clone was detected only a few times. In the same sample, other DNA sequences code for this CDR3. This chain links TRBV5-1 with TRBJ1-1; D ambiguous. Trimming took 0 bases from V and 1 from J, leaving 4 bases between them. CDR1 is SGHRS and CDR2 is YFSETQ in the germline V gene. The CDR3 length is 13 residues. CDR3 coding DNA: TGCGCCAGCAGCTTGGAAGCGAACACTGAAGCTTTCTTT. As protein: CASSLEANTEAFF.

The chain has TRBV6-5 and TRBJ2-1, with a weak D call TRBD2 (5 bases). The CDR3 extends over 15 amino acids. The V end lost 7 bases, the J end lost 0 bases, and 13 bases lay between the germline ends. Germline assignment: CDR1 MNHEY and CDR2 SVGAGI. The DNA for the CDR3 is TGTGCCAGCAATCGGGAAAGGCGCTCCTACAATGAGCAGTTCTTC. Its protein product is CASNRERRSYNEQFF.

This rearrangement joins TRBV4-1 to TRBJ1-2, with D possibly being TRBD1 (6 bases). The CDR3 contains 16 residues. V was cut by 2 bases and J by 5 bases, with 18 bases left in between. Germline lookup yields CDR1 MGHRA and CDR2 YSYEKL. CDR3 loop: CASSQSGAGVLYGYTF. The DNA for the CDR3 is TGCGCCAGCAGCCAAAGCGGTGCAGGGGTGCTGTATGGCTACACCTTC.

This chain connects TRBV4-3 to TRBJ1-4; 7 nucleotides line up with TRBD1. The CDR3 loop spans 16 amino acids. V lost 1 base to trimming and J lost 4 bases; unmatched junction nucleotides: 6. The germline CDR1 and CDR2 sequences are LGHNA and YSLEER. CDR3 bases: TGCGCCAGCAGCCAAGTAAGAGGACAGGTTAATGAAAAACTGTTTTTT. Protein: CASSQVRGQVNEKLFF.

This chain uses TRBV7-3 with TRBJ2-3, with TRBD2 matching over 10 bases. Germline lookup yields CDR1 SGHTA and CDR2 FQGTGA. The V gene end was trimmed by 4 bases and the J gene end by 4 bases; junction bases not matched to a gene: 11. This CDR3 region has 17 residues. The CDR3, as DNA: TGTGCCAGCAGCTCGCCAAGGGAGCGGGAGGGCCCAGATACGCAGTATTTT. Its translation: CASSSPREREGPDTQYF.

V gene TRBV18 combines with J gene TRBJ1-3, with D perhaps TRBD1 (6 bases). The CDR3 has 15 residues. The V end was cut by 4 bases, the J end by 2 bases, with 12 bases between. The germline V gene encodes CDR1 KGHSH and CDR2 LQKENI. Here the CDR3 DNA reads TGTGCCAGCTCACAATCAGGGGAACCTGGAAACACCATATATTTT. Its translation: CASSQSGEPGNTIYF. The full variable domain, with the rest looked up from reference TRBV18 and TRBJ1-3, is NAGVMQNPRHLVRRRGQEARLRCSPMKGHSHVYWYRQLPEEGLKFMVYLQKENIIDESGMPKERFSAEFPKEGPSILRIQQVVRGDSAAYFCASSQSGEPGNTIYFGEGSWLTVV.

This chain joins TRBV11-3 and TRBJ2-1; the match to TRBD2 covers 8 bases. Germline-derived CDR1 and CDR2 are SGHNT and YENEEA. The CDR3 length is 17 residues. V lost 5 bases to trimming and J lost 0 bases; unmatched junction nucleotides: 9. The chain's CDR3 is CASSITSGSNSYNEQFF. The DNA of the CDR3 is TGTGCCAGCAGCATTACTAGCGGTTCAAACTCCTACAATGAGCAGTTCTTC.